Sequencing of this T cell receptor beta chain was carried out in a study of blood T cell repertoires in COVID-19. TCRdb's table, derived via immunoSEQ multiplex PCR, lists solely in-frame clones and lacks some. The table has 80,000 to 130,000 clones, just over 85% seen once; the top ten hold approximately 2.6%. Everyone who took part was roughly 18 to 89 years old, and they came from about two dozen US areas. Participant reports of clinical history set cohort assignment. Donors in Cohort 3 who had recovered were those with two negative PCRs, healthcare professional clearance, or resolution of their symptoms. This clone was counted a single time. From germline, CDR1 is GTSNPN and CDR2 SVGIG (reference sequence). The length of the CDR3 is 13 residues. Trimming removed 5 bases from V and 0 bases from J; junction bases left unmatched: 4.

Sequences were obtained from PBMCs or T cells enriched from blood (not recorded which). V is TRBV30 and J is TRBJ2-7, with 7 nucleotides matching TRBD2. The receptor comes from a woman aged 45-60 years who had recovered from COVID-19. Written as DNA, the CDR3 is TGTGCCTGGGCCGGGACTAACTCCTACGAGCAGTACTTC. Encoded protein: CAWAGTNSYEQYF.